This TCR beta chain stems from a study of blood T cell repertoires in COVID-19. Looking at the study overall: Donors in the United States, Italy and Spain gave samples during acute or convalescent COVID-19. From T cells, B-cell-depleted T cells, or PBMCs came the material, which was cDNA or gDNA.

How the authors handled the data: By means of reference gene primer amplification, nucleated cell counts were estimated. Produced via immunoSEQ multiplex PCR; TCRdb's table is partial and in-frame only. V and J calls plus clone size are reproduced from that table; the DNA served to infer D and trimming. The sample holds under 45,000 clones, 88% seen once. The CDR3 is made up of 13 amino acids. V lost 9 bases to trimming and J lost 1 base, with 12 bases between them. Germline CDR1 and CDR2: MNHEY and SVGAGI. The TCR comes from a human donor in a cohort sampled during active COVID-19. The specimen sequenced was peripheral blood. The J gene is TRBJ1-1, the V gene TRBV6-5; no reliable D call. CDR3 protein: CASSREGNTEAFF. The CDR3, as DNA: TGTGCCAGTTCTCGGGAGGGGAACACTGAAGCTTTCTTT.